The clone carrying this T cell receptor (beta chain) was counted a single time. A much more abundant neighbour one base away suggests this may be a read error. Time point in this sample: persistent/refractory GD, antithyroid drugs over 5 years with positive TRAb. PBMC-extracted RNA yielded the TCR library. Assembly of TCR beta libraries relied on iRepertoire HTBI primers together with Arm-PCR of CDR3 regions. The authors' processing: Identification of gene segments yielded more than 60 TRBV and 14 TRBJ across samples. One entry per CDR3 protein results from TCRdb running MiXCR on the multiplex PCR reads. TCRdb, rather than the study authors, made the V and J calls. Seen here are hundreds of thousands of distinct CDR3 sequences, around 20% observed once, and the top ten hold 13% to 15%. The sample comes from a study of regulatory T cells in long-lasting Graves disease. CDR1 MDHEN and CDR2 SYDVKM come from the germline V gene. The CDR3 totals 15 residues.

This TCR derives from a female donor with Graves disease. The gene calls are TRBV28 and TRBJ2-4, with a possible D match to TRBD1 (5 bases). The sequencing here drew on peripheral blood mononuclear cells (PBMCs), taken when the disease was refractory, from a patient treated with antithyroid drugs. CDR3 protein: CTSSPDSLAKNIQYF. CDR3 nucleotide sequence: TGTACCAGCAGCCCCGACAGTCTAGCCAAAAACATTCAGTACTTC.